Listed here are 17 T cell receptor beta chains from one sample, sequenced in a study of regulatory T cells in long-lasting Graves disease. According to the study, TCR beta libraries were built with iRepertoire HTBI primers and CDR3-region Arm-PCR. One entry per CDR3 protein, called by TCRdb with MiXCR from the multiplex PCR reads. The repertoire has fewer than 650,000 distinct CDR3 sequences, 15% to 20% of them found once; the top ten carry 9.5% to 15%. Stated time point: newly diagnosed GD, antithyroid drugs for less than 3 months. PBMCs provided the RNA from which the TCR library was made. This sample was shared with a second study, whose subject was T cells in Graves' hyperthyroidism and ophthalmopathy.

The sample was peripheral blood mononuclear cells (PBMCs), taken at new diagnosis, from a patient treated with antithyroid drugs. Source of these receptors: a man younger than 35 with Graves disease.

There are a few counts of this clonotype. J is TRBJ1-1 and V is TRBV13; TRBD1 matches 9 bases. With V trimmed by 3 bases and J by 3 bases, 11 bases remained unmatched. The germline V gene encodes CDR1 PRHDT and CDR2 FYEKMQ (reference sequence). The CDR3 runs to 17 residues. CDR3 region: CASSLTGQGLRDTEAFF. CDR3 nucleotides: TGTGCCAGCAGCTTGACGGGACAGGGCCTGAGAGACACTGAAGCTTTCTTT.

Notes on this clonotype: Relative to the germline gene, one junction end is altered; a read error may explain this. J is TRBJ1-3 and V is TRBV5-1; 9 bases are shared with TRBD1. Germline lookup yields CDR1 SGHRS and CDR2 YFSETQ. This CDR3 contains 18 residues. CDR3 DNA: TGCGCCGGCAGCTTGGGACGCCGACAGGGGGGCTCTGGAAACACCATATATTTT. Translating gives CAGSLGRRQGGSGNTIYF.

The V call is TRBV20-1, the J call TRBJ1-5; D perhaps matches TRBD1 (6 bases). The CDR3 is 15 amino acids. Germline loops: CDR1 DFQATT, CDR2 SNEGSKA (reference sequence). V gave up 0 bases and J gave up 0 bases, with 9 bases separating them. The CDR3 spells CSARDTGNSNQPQHF. The CDR3, as DNA: TGCAGTGCTAGAGATACAGGGAATAGCAATCAGCCCCAGCATTTT.

This clonotype was recorded only once. A single base separates this from a much larger clone, so it may be a read error. V is TRBV2 and J is TRBJ2-7; tentatively, D is TRBD1 (5 bases). CDR3 length equals 14 residues. Germline V lookup: CDR1 SNHLY, CDR2 FYNNEI. CDR3 coding DNA: TGTGCCAGCGGTGAAGGCGTCAGGGTCTACGAGCAGTACTTC. Amino acid sequence: CASGEGVRVYEQYF.

This clonotype was seen many times. The chain uses TRBV30 and TRBJ2-2; 7 positions match TRBD1. The CDR3 is 14 residues long. The germline gives CDR1 GTSNPN, CDR2 SVGIG (reference sequence). Trimming removed 4 bases from V and 1 base from J; junction bases left unmatched: 3. In DNA form, the CDR3 reads TGTGCCTGGAAGGGACAGATGAACACCGGGGAGCTGTTTTTT. Translation gives CAWKGQMNTGELFF.

This clonotype was recorded many times. The V call is TRBV7-9, the J call TRBJ2-7, with 15 bases fitting TRBD2. With V trimmed by 5 bases and J by 6 bases, 5 bases remained unmatched. The CDR3 has 15 residues. Germline V gives CDR1 SEHNR, CDR2 FQNEAQ (reference sequence). The CDR3 region is CASSARTSGRAEQYF. In nucleotides, the CDR3 is TGTGCCAGCAGCGCTAGGACTAGCGGGAGGGCCGAGCAGTACTTC.

This clonotype has a handful of counts. V gene TRBV10-3 combines with J gene TRBJ2-5, with 10 bases fitting TRBD2. Germline lookup yields CDR1 ENHRY and CDR2 SYGVKD. The junction had 4 bases not matched to a gene; V was cut back by 4 bases and J by 5 bases. The CDR3 sequence is 14 residues long. The CDR3 nucleotides are TGTGCCATCAGTGGGACTAGCGGTGGGGAGACCCAGTACTTC. Amino acid sequence: CAISGTSGGETQYF.

In its sample, this clonotype was seen once. Sequence at one end of the junction differs from germline and may be a read error. The chain uses TRBV30 and TRBJ1-3; D is uncertain. The CDR3 totals 11 residues. CDR1 is GTSNPN, CDR2 SVGIG, per germline (reference sequence). The CDR3 DNA sequence: TGTGCCTGGTTCTCTGGAGACACCATATATTTT. It encodes CAWFSGDTIYF. The full variable domain, rest sourced from reference TRBV30 and TRBJ1-3, is SQTIHQWPATLVQPVGSPLSLECTVEGTSNPNLYWYRQAAGRGLQLLFYSVGIGQISSEVPQNLSASRPQDRQFILSSKKLLLSDSGFYLCAWFSGDTIYFGEGSWLTVV.

At least ten counts were recorded for this clonotype. The CDR3 DNA reads TGTGCCAGCAGTCCCGGGACTAGCGGGAGGGGTAGGGATACGCAGTATTTT. Its translation: CASSPGTSGRGRDTQYF. The chain employs TRBV12-3 or TRBV12-4 and TRBJ2-3, with 16 bases aligning to TRBD2. The CDR3 has 17 residues. J gave up 6 bases and V 5 bases, and 8 bases lay outside the gene matches.

This clonotype has ten or more counts. The chain has TRBV6-2 or TRBV6-3 and TRBJ1-5; the D is unclear. The CDR3 runs 12 residues. CDR1 and CDR2 from the germline V gene are MNHEY and SVGEGT. The V and J ends lost 7 bases and 1 base respectively, with 5 bases between them. Here the CDR3 DNA reads TGTGCCAGCACCATGAGCAATCAGCCCCAGCATTTT. This gives the protein CASTMSNQPQHF.

In regard to this clonotype: In this CDR3 the conserved last residue, phenylalanine or tryptophan, is missing, so a read error is likely. This chain links TRBV30 with TRBJ1-1; D is ambiguous. V shed 2 bases and J shed 2 bases, with 9 bases lying between them. This CDR3 is 13 amino acids long. Germline lookup yields CDR1 GTSNPN and CDR2 SVGIG (reference sequence). For the CDR3, the DNA is TGTGCCTGGAGTTCTTCGGCTAACACTGAAGCTTTCCTT. Amino acid sequence: CAWSSSANTEAFL.

This clonotype was observed many times. The chain is built from TRBV7-2 and TRBJ2-7, with a weak D call TRBD2 (6 bases). Germline-derived CDR1 and CDR2 are SGHTA and FQGNSA. The V end was cut by 5 bases, the J end by 7 bases, with 18 bases between. The CDR3 is made up of 14 amino acids. CDR3 coding DNA: TGTGCCAGCAGCCGGGGAGGATTCGTGATGGAGCAGTACTTC. Translation: CASSRGGFVMEQYF.

A few counts support this clonotype. V is TRBV25-1 and J is TRBJ2-5; D is perhaps TRBD1 (6 bases). From germline, CDR1 is MGHDK and CDR2 SYGVNS. This CDR3 comprises 17 residues. The V and J ends lost 1 base and 0 bases respectively, with 15 bases between them. CDR3 nucleotides: TGTGCCAGCAGTGAATCGAGTGGGCAGGGGTACCAAGAGACCCAGTACTTC. Its protein is CASSESSGQGYQETQYF.

The chain links TRBV12-5 to TRBJ2-3; 9 positions agree with TRBD2. This CDR3 region has 16 residues. Germline CDR1 LGHNT, CDR2 FRNRAP. The trim removed 0 bases at V and 1 base at J, leaving 2 bases unmatched. CDR3 sequence (DNA): TGTGCTAGTGGTTTGGTTGCTAGCGGGGGCACAGATACGCAGTATTTT. Its protein is CASGLVASGGTDTQYF.

Only a few counts were recorded for this clonotype. This chain joins TRBV4-2 and TRBJ2-1; D possibly corresponds to TRBD2 (6 bases). The V gene lost 3 bases and the J gene lost 10 bases, with 10 bases spanning the gap. Germline V gene sequence: CDR1 LGHNA, CDR2 YNFKEQ. The CDR3 covers 12 residues. CDR3 coding DNA: TGTGCCAGCAGCCAGGCTGGGGGGGAGCAGTTCTTC. Translation: CASSQAGGEQFF.

The chain links TRBV12-3 or TRBV12-4 to TRBJ2-7; 14 bases are shared with TRBD2. V gave up 5 bases and J gave up 6 bases; unmatched junction bases: 15. The CDR3 extends over 18 amino acids. The CDR3 coding sequence is TGTGCCAGCAGTCCACTAGGGATGACTAGCGGGAGGGCCCTCGAGCAGTACTTC. Translated: CASSPLGMTSGRALEQYF.

This chain links TRBV12-3 or TRBV12-4 with TRBJ2-5; D possibly uses TRBD1 or TRBD2 (6 bases each). Trimming stripped 6 bases from V and 4 bases from J, with 18 bases between. This CDR3 has 15 residues. Here the CDR3 DNA reads TGTGCCAGCAGCCTACCAGGGGCGGGGTTAGAGACCCAGTACTTC. Translating gives CASSLPGAGLETQYF.